The following is a T cell receptor (beta chain) sequence with its context. V lost 5 bases and J lost 3, with 11 bases in between. This CDR3 has 14 residues. The germline V gene encodes CDR1 MDHEN and CDR2 SYDVKM. Amplified regions were TCR beta CDR3 sequences from RNA transcripts. First-round RT-PCR of the TCR CDR3 relied on the HTBI primer set. One entry per CDR3 protein, called by TCRdb with MiXCR from the multiplex PCR reads. Of hundreds of thousands of distinct CDR3 sequences in the sample, roughly 24% are singletons; the top ten hold about 11%. The data are from a study of T cells in Graves' hyperthyroidism and ophthalmopathy. Lactation, pregnancy, other autoimmune disease or uncontrolled infection led to exclusion of patients. Around 9.9 ml of fresh peripheral blood supplied the PBMCs.

V is TRBV28 and J is TRBJ1-5; possibly TRBD1 for D (5 bases). The material sequenced was blood. This sequence was found in a woman in her twenties or thirties with Graves' ophthalmopathy. Written as DNA, the CDR3 is TGTGCCAGCAGTCCCGACAGCGACAATCAGCCCCAGCATTTT. It codes for CASSPDSDNQPQHF.